This is a list of T cell receptor beta chains from one sample in a study of shared clonotypes between healthy human individuals. Clones were sequenced by immunoSEQ multiplex PCR, and TCRdb holds only the in-frame ones, with some missing. The sample has under 650,000 clones, about 96% seen once. The sequenced material came from naive CD4+ T cells sorted from blood. Receptors originate from a woman aged 30 to 39 in good health. CDR3s include the opening cysteine and the closing phenylalanine or tryptophan. The D gene is left open where the match is weak. Clone size is stated in some rows and not others, as once, few, many or a class when expanded.

>TRBJ1-6|once|TRBV7-9|TRBD1
TGTGCCAGCAGCCAAGGGACAGGGTCTTCCTATAATTCACCCCTCCACTTT
CASSQGTGSSYNSPLHF
>TRBJ1-5|NA|TRBV6-1|NA
TGTGCCAGCATTATGCAGGGTAATCAGCCCCAGCATTTT
CASIMQGNQPQHF
>TRBJ1-1|NA|TRBV28|NA
TGTGCCAGCAGTTTGGGTAGGAACATGAACACTGAAGCTTTCTTT
CASSLGRNMNTEAFF
>TRBJ2-1|NA|TRBV4-1|TRBD2
TGCGCCAGCAGCCGAGGGACTAGCGGGAGAGCCTACAATGAGCAGTTCTTC
CASSRGTSGRAYNEQFF
>TRBJ2-6|NA|TRBV10-2|NA
TGCGCCAGCAGTGCCCTAAAGGGCAGACTACCTCCTGGGGCCAACGTCCTGACTTTC
CASSALKGRLPPGANVLTF
>TRBJ2-2|NA|TRBV28|TRBD2
TGTGCCAGCAGTCCCCACCGACTAGCGGTAACCGGGGAGCTGTTTTTT
CASSPHRLAVTGELFF
>TRBJ2-7|NA|TRBV18|TRBD2
TGTGCCAGCTCACCTCCCCGCAGCGGGGCCTACGAGCAGTACTTC
CASSPPRSGAYEQYF
>TRBJ1-4|NA|TRBV6-5|NA
TGTGCCAGCAGTTACCACCCGGACTTCAGGAATGAAAAACTGTTTTTT
CASSYHPDFRNEKLFF
>TRBJ2-1|NA|TRBV29-1|NA
TGCAGCGTTGGGCACCTGTACAATGAGCAGTTCTTC
CSVGHLYNEQFF
>TRBJ1-2|once|TRBV28|NA
TGTGCCAGCAGTCTTACCCCGGGGGGCTCTGGCTACACCTTC
CASSLTPGGSGYTF
>TRBJ2-2|NA|TRBV23-1|TRBD1
TGCGCCAGCAGTCACCGTAGACAGGGCGGGCCGCGGCACACCGGGGAGCTGTTTTTT
CASSHRRQGGPRHTGELFF
>TRBJ2-2|NA|TRBV28|NA
TGTGCCAGCAGTTCGTTTGGAGGGACGGGGGAGCTGTTTTTT
CASSSFGGTGELFF
>TRBJ1-6|NA|TRBV18|NA
TGTGCCAGCTCACCCGGGAATTCACCCCTCCACTTT
CASSPGNSPLHF
>TRBJ1-2|NA|TRBV25-1|NA
TGTGCCAGCAGTGACATACCCCCTAACTATGGCTACACCTTC
CASSDIPPNYGYTF
>TRBJ2-7|NA|TRBV7-9|TRBD1
TGTGCCAGCAGCTTAGCGTTTGACAGGGGGACCTACGAGCAGTACTTC
CASSLAFDRGTYEQYF
>TRBJ2-3|NA|TRBV11-2|TRBD2
TGTGCCAGCCGGAAAAGCGGGAGAGGAGATACGCAGTATTTT
CASRKSGRGDTQYF
>TRBJ2-2|NA|TRBV6-5|TRBD2
TGTGCCAGCAGTTACTCACGGACTAGCGGGGAGCTGTTTTTT
CASSYSRTSGELFF
>TRBJ2-6|NA|TRBV27|TRBD1
TGTGCCAGCAGTTTCAGGACAGGGGAGTCTGGGGCCAACGTCCTGACTTTC
CASSFRTGESGANVLTF
>TRBJ1-1|NA|TRBV20-1|NA
TGCAGTGCTATAATGAACACTGAAGCTTTCTTT
CSAIMNTEAFF